A selection of T cell receptor beta chains follows, all from one sample in a study of OX40 agonist ivuxolimab in advanced cancers. Repertoires were generated with immunoSEQ multiplex PCR, while TCRdb's copy carries only in-frame clones and drops some. The repertoire includes tens of thousands of clones, roughly 84% of them detected once, and 0.78% sits in the top ten. Sequenced here: CD4+ or CD8+ T cells sorted from blood, sampled in a trial of the OX40 agonist ivuxolimab. These receptors originate from an adult with an advanced solid tumor such as melanoma, head and neck, liver or kidney cancer. Each CDR3 is given with its conserved first and last residue. Fields, in order: V gene, J gene, CDR3 protein.

TRBV10-3	TRBJ2-5	CAISDGLAGVETQYF
TRBV7-2	TRBJ2-1	CASSLATGGSYNEQFF
TRBV30	TRBJ2-3	CAWSPPDTDTQYF
TRBV11-2	TRBJ2-7	CASSIIPGQGNYEQYF
TRBV7-3	TRBJ2-1	CASSLAVLAGTYNEQFF
TRBV30	TRBJ1-3	CAWFQGVSGNTIYF
TRBV27	TRBJ1-6	CASSPDRGNSPLHF
TRBV27	TRBJ2-5	CASSLSGGRPETQYF
TRBV4-1	TRBJ2-1	CASSQDPTEGYEQFF
TRBV10-3	TRBJ1-4	CAISAGEQLFF
TRBV7-3	TRBJ2-1	CASRPNGAGNGQFF
TRBV6-6	TRBJ1-1	CASSYSSRVTEAFF
TRBV6-4	TRBJ1-1	CASSVRPYTEAFF
TRBV7-9	TRBJ2-5	CASSPSGGAQYF
TRBV6-6	TRBJ2-3	CASKQVGAGTDTQYF
TRBV5-6	TRBJ1-6	CASSLEGISYNSPLHF
TRBV6-5	TRBJ1-3	CASSYYQDSGNTIYF
TRBV7-9	TRBJ2-3	CASSSGTGRMADTQYF
TRBV4-2	TRBJ2-2	CASSPRDRVDIGELFF
TRBV28	TRBJ2-7	CASSRGTPSSYEQYF
TRBV19	TRBJ2-7	CASSITLGQVHEQYF
TRBV2	TRBJ1-2	CASSGVNYGYTF
TRBV5-5	TRBJ2-7	CASSIRAGRNYEQYF
TRBV15	TRBJ1-3	CATSRDGTGNTIYF
TRBV5-4	TRBJ2-6	CASSPIQDSGANVLTF
TRBV18	TRBJ1-5	CASSPPGSRGAQPQHF
TRBV7-8	TRBJ1-6	CASSLDGLWNSPLHF
TRBV30	TRBJ2-7	CACIREDRSYEQYF
TRBV18	TRBJ2-1	CASSTSAGEQQFF
TRBV5-1	TRBJ1-4	CASSWTGGADEKLFF
TRBV5-4	TRBJ2-1	CASSLTSGPNEQFF
TRBV6-1	TRBJ1-5	CASSEVRGHQPQHF
TRBV5-4	TRBJ1-1	CASSTEGGQWGEAFF
TRBV9	TRBJ2-7	CASSVAPGFSYEQYF
TRBV30	TRBJ1-2	CAWTTLGQANYGYTF
TRBV28	TRBJ1-1	CASSLRTAEAFF
TRBV5-1	TRBJ2-7	CASSQGQTYEQYF
TRBV29-1	TRBJ1-4	CSVKENEKLFF
TRBV28	TRBJ1-2	CASSPPDSLGGYTF
TRBV18	TRBJ2-1	CASSPNRGLGDEQFF
TRBV27	TRBJ1-2	CASSLGHLYGYTF
TRBV19	TRBJ1-1	CASSMTGRTEAFF
TRBV6-6	TRBJ1-1	CASRQGLNTEAFF
TRBV5-4	TRBJ2-2	CASSLPRDKNTGELFF
TRBV14	TRBJ1-2	CASSQDLGRNYGYTF
TRBV29-1	TRBJ1-5	CSVEGEGGDQPQHF
TRBV14	TRBJ2-7	CASSQMYEQYF